Below are 29 T cell receptor beta chains sequenced from a single sample in a study of blood T cell repertoires in COVID-19. Sequencing was performed with immunoSEQ multiplex PCR; in TCRdb, only in-frame clones are kept and a portion is missing. The table lists a few hundred thousand clones, approximately 75% of them singletons, with approximately 8.7% in the top ten. Sequencing was performed on PBMCs or T cells enriched from blood (not recorded which). These receptors originate from a man aged 40-50 years who had recovered from COVID-19.

V is TRBV12-5 and J is TRBJ2-1, with TRBD2 matching over 9 bases. The CDR3 extends over 18 amino acids. V lost 0 bases to trimming and J lost 2 bases; unmatched junction nucleotides: 8. Per germline, CDR1 LGHNT and CDR2 FRNRAP. The CDR3: CASGLVRLAARPYNEQFF. CDR3 sequence (DNA): TGTGCTAGTGGTTTGGTAAGACTAGCGGCCCGACCCTACAATGAGCAGTTCTTC.

This clone has more than one count but fewer than ten. The chain links TRBV12-5 to TRBJ2-5, with TRBD2 matching over 7 bases. The CDR3 extends over 14 amino acids. CDR1 and CDR2 from the germline V gene are LGHNT and FRNRAP. The J segment lost 5 bases and the V segment lost 5 bases, leaving 8 bases of the junction unmatched. Here the CDR3 reads CASGDGGVIETQYF. The CDR3 coding sequence is TGTGCTAGTGGTGATGGGGGGGTCATTGAGACCCAGTACTTC. Supplemented by reference TRBV12-5 and TRBJ2-5, the full variable domain reads DARVTQTPRHKVTEMGQEVTMRCQPILGHNTVFWYRQTMMQGLELLAYFRNRAPLDDSGMPKDRFSAEMPDATLATLKIQPSEPRDSAVYFCASGDGGVIETQYFGPGTRLLVL.

V usage is TRBV3-1 (or the pseudogene TRBV3-2) and J usage is TRBJ2-1; a possible D gene is TRBD1 (6 bases). Germline lookup yields CDR1 LGHDT and CDR2 YNNKEL (reference sequence). V was clipped by 4 bases and J by 6 bases, with 10 bases between them. The CDR3 has 13 residues. CDR3 DNA: TGTGCCAGCAGCCTTCGCAGGGGCAATGAGCAGTTCTTC. It is translated as CASSLRRGNEQFF.

The chain links TRBV3-1 (or the pseudogene TRBV3-2) to TRBJ2-1; 11 bases fit TRBD2. The CDR3 sequence is 20 residues long. V was pared by 1 base and J by 0 bases, with 11 bases of the junction left unmatched. Germline V lookup: CDR1 LGHDT, CDR2 YNNKEL (reference sequence). CDR3 sequence: CASSQAAGLAVRSSYNEQFF. The CDR3 DNA sequence: TGTGCCAGCAGCCAAGCGGCGGGACTAGCGGTTCGGAGCTCCTACAATGAGCAGTTCTTC.

This clone has only one observation. The CDR3 DNA is TGTGCCAGCAGCCAAGATACACAGGGGGCGAACCTAGCGGAGGTACAGTACTTC. Its protein is CASSQDTQGANLAEVQYF. This chain uses TRBV4-2 with TRBJ2-7; 9 bases are a match to TRBD1. CDR3 length: 18 residues. Trimming cost V 0 bases and J 10 bases; bases outside gene matches: 19. Germline CDR1 is LGHNA and CDR2 is YNFKEQ.

CDR3: CASSFFLTNEKLFF. The CDR3 bases are TGTGCCAGCAGCTTTTTCTTAACTAATGAAAAACTGTTTTTT. This chain links TRBV5-5 with TRBJ1-4; D gene ambiguous. CDR3 length equals 14 residues. Between the trimmed V and J ends, which lost 2 bases and 1 base, there was a span of 6 bases. Germline CDR1 and CDR2: SGHKS and YYEKEE (reference sequence).

In this sample, this clone turned up a few times. The gene calls are TRBV5-6 and TRBJ2-3, with 9 bases that match TRBD1. Germline V gene lookup returns CDR1 SGHDT and CDR2 YYEEEE. V was pared by 3 bases and J by 3 bases, with 11 bases of the junction left unmatched. The CDR3 is 17 amino acids. The CDR3 loop is CASSWSPTGGITDTQYF. DNA for the CDR3: TGTGCCAGCAGCTGGTCCCCGACAGGGGGTATAACAGATACGCAGTATTTT. Filled out from reference TRBV5-6 and TRBJ2-3, the complete variable domain reads DAGVTQSPTHLIKTRGQQVTLRCSPKSGHDTVSWYQQALGQGPQFIFQYYEEEERQRGNFPDRFSGHQFPNYSSELNVNALLLGDSALYLCASSWSPTGGITDTQYFGPGTRLTVL.

V usage is TRBV9 and J usage is TRBJ2-3, with TRBD1 identical over 8 bases. The junction had 7 bases not matched to a gene; V was cut back by 4 bases and J by 0 bases. Per the germline V gene, CDR1 is SGDLS and CDR2 is YYNGEE. The CDR3 runs to 16 residues. The CDR3 bases are TGTGCCAGCAGCATCAGGACAGGGAAGAGCACAGATACGCAGTATTTT. This gives the protein CASSIRTGKSTDTQYF.

Turning to this clone: A read error may explain this, as a much larger clone is one base away. V and J are TRBV5-1 and TRBJ2-7, with D possibly matching TRBD1 (5 bases). The length of the CDR3 is 13 residues. Trimming left V 4 bases short and J 0 bases short, with 8 bases between. From germline, CDR1 is SGHRS and CDR2 YFSETQ. The CDR3 is CASSPDTSYEQYF. As DNA, the CDR3 is TGCGCCAGCAGCCCGGACACCTCCTACGAGCAGTACTTC.

The genes are TRBV12-5 and TRBJ1-6, with unresolved D. The CDR3 is 19 residues long. Between the trimmed V and J ends, which lost 0 bases and 0 bases, there was a span of 15 bases. Germline CDR1 and CDR2: LGHNT and FRNRAP. CDR3 amino acids: CASGLVRYVRSSYNSPLHF. The CDR3, as DNA: TGTGCTAGTGGTTTGGTACGTTATGTCCGGAGCTCCTATAATTCACCCCTCCACTTT.

The chain combines TRBV2 with TRBJ1-1, with D maybe TRBD1 (5 bases). Germline V CDR1 and CDR2: SNHLY, FYNNEI. This CDR3 has 13 residues. V gave up 6 bases and J gave up 1 base, with 9 bases separating them. DNA for the CDR3: TGTGCCAGCAGCTACACAGGGAACACTGAAGCTTTCTTT. It encodes CASSYTGNTEAFF.

This chain connects TRBV6-1 to TRBJ2-3; 8 bases line up with TRBD2. The CDR3 is made up of 17 amino acids. V shed 2 bases, J shed 5 bases, and the junction held 12 bases outside the gene matches. In germline, CDR1 is MNHNS, CDR2 SASEGT. CDR3 region: CASSELPAGGTGDTQYF. The CDR3 DNA is TGTGCCAGCAGTGAACTCCCCGCGGGGGGCACTGGAGATACGCAGTATTTT.

CDR3 nucleotide sequence: TGTGCCAGCAGTTTTGAGACAGCTTATCAGCCCCAGCATTTT. Translating it yields CASSFETAYQPQHF. The chain links TRBV28 to TRBJ1-5; TRBD1 might be the D (5 bases). Trimming shortened V by 3 bases and J by 5 bases, and 11 bases separated the two germline ends. Germline CDR1 MDHEN, CDR2 SYDVKM. This CDR3 is built from 14 residues.

V gene TRBV6-2 or TRBV6-3 combines with J gene TRBJ2-5; 8 bases are shared with TRBD2. Germline V CDR1 and CDR2: MNHEY, SVGEGT. The J segment lost 5 bases and the V segment lost 2 bases, leaving 4 bases of the junction unmatched. CDR3 length: 14 residues. Written as DNA, the CDR3 is TGTGCCAGCAGTTACGGAACGGGGGGGGAGACCCAGTACTTC. The encoded protein is CASSYGTGGETQYF.

The chain recombines TRBV5-1 with TRBJ1-2; the D gene is possibly TRBD1 (6 bases). CDR3 size: 15 residues. From germline, CDR1 is SGHRS and CDR2 YFSETQ. Trimming pared 2 bases from V and 6 bases from J, leaving 17 bases between. The CDR3 loop reads CASSLGQPRFNGYTF. In DNA, the CDR3 is TGCGCCAGCAGCTTAGGACAGCCACGGTTTAATGGCTACACCTTC.

The chain has TRBV5-4 and TRBJ1-6; weak D call: TRBD1 (5 bases). Trimming removed 2 bases from V and 8 bases from J, with 14 bases in between. CDR3 size: 15 residues. CDR1 is SGHNT, CDR2 YYREEE, per germline (reference sequence). CDR3 bases: TGTGCCAGCAGCTTCGGGGGGATAGTTGATTCACCCCTCCACTTT. Its translation is CASSFGGIVDSPLHF.

The rearrangement links TRBV6-5 to TRBJ1-1, with TRBD1 matching over 11 bases. V trimming: 8 bases; J trimming: 11 bases; junction bases outside the gene matches: 16. The CDR3 spans 15 residues. Germline CDR1 and CDR2: MNHEY and SVGAGI. CDR3 sequence reads: CASGSPQRTGGGAFF. DNA for the CDR3: TGTGCCAGCGGAAGTCCCCAACGGACAGGGGGCGGTGCTTTCTTT.

This clone was picked up a small number of times. CDR3 nucleotides: TGTGCCAGCAGCTCCCTAGGGACAGCGAACACTGAAGCTTTCTTT. It is translated as CASSSLGTANTEAFF. This chain links TRBV7-3 with TRBJ1-1; 7 bases match TRBD1. CDR3 length equals 15 residues. V dropped 4 bases and J dropped 1; count of bases not matched to a gene: 6. The germline gives CDR1 SGHTA, CDR2 FQGTGA.

The rearrangement links TRBV27 to TRBJ2-3; the match to TRBD2 covers 9 bases. This CDR3 comprises 16 residues. Germline values: CDR1 MNHEY, CDR2 SMNVEV (reference sequence). Losses at the gene ends were 4 bases for V and 3 bases for J; bases not matched to a gene: 8. For the CDR3, the DNA is TGTGCCAGCAGTTCTACTTTAGCGGGGGCGACAGATACGCAGTATTTT. Protein sequence: CASSSTLAGATDTQYF.

This chain joins TRBV27 and TRBJ2-6; possibly TRBD1 for D (7 bases). CDR1 MNHEY and CDR2 SMNVEV come from the germline V gene (reference sequence). This CDR3 is built from 17 residues. The V end lost 6 bases, the J end lost 0 bases, and 15 bases lay between the germline ends. The CDR3 region has the DNA TGTGCCAGCAGGGGAGGCAGGGGGTACTCTGGGGCCAACGTCCTGACTTTC. The encoded protein is CASRGGRGYSGANVLTF.

This clone was detected only once. This rearrangement joins TRBV9 to TRBJ1-2; weak D call: TRBD1 (6 bases). The germline V gene encodes CDR1 SGDLS and CDR2 YYNGEE. The CDR3 is 14 amino acids. Trimming left V 4 bases short and J 6 bases short, with 16 bases between. This chain's CDR3 is CASSPGGGRDGYTF. CDR3 nucleotides: TGTGCCAGCAGCCCCGGGGGGGGGCGCGATGGCTACACCTTC.

This chain links TRBV2 with TRBJ2-7; D might be TRBD1 (5 bases). The CDR3 contains 15 residues. Germline V gene sequence: CDR1 SNHLY, CDR2 FYNNEI. Trimming took off 7 bases at V and 2 bases at J, with 18 bases between the two ends. The chain's CDR3 is CASKTDSTVPYEQYF. The CDR3, as DNA: TGTGCCAGCAAGACTGACAGTACTGTGCCCTACGAGCAGTACTTC.

The chain combines TRBV2 with TRBJ1-1, with TRBD1 identical over 7 bases. The CDR3 contains 14 residues. V lost 4 bases to trimming and J lost 5 bases; unmatched junction nucleotides: 7. From germline, CDR1 is SNHLY and CDR2 FYNNEI. CDR3 sequence reads: CASSVYPTGTEAFF. The CDR3 nucleotides are TGTGCCAGCAGTGTATACCCGACAGGGACTGAAGCTTTCTTT.

V is TRBV5-3 and J is TRBJ2-3; a weak D match, TRBD2 (6 bases). TRBV5-3 is assigned to the ORF class and has an uncertain function. The CDR3 consists of 18 residues. Trimming stripped 7 bases from V and 1 base from J, with 25 bases between. The CDR3 DNA follows: TGTGCCAGATCCCTCGGTCGGTCGCCTAGCGACGGCACAGATACGCAGTATTTT. As protein: CARSLGRSPSDGTDTQYF.

A few counts support this clone. The chain recombines TRBV6-2 or TRBV6-3 with TRBJ2-7; TRBD2 is a possible D gene (6 bases). From germline, CDR1 is MNHEY and CDR2 SVGEGT. This CDR3 spans 14 amino acids. V lost 3 bases and J lost 0, with 9 bases in between. The CDR3 loop is CASSYSGASYEQYF. In nucleotides, the CDR3 is TGTGCCAGCAGTTATTCGGGAGCCTCCTACGAGCAGTACTTC.

This sequence joins TRBV7-9 and TRBJ1-4; TRBD1 aligns across 9 bases. The CDR3 is made up of 16 amino acids. The germline gives CDR1 SEHNR, CDR2 FQNEAQ (reference sequence). V shed 0 bases and J 8 bases; nucleotides not matched to a gene: 7. CDR3 sequence reads: CASSLAVGTGYEKLFF. The CDR3 bases are TGTGCCAGCAGCTTAGCCGTCGGGACAGGGTACGAAAAACTGTTTTTT. Full variable domain (remainder filled in from reference TRBV7-9 and TRBJ1-4): DTGVSQNPRHKITKRGQNVTFRCDPISEHNRLYWYRQTLGQGPEFLTYFQNEAQLEKSRLLSDRFSAERPKGSFSTLEIQRTEQGDSAMYLCASSLAVGTGYEKLFFGSGTQLSVL.

V and J are TRBV6-5 and TRBJ1-1; tentative D call: TRBD1 (6 bases). The V gene's germline CDR1 is MNHEY and CDR2 SVGAGI. CDR3 length: 15 residues. Trimming cost V 6 bases and J 4 bases, with 18 bases left between them. The CDR3 is CASRPRVGARTEAFF. The CDR3 coding sequence is TGTGCCAGCAGGCCAAGGGTGGGGGCGCGCACTGAAGCTTTCTTT.

This chain uses TRBV24-1 with TRBJ2-2; 7 positions match TRBD2. The CDR3 consists of 17 residues. V dropped 3 bases and J dropped 8; count of bases not matched to a gene: 14. In germline, CDR1 is KGHDR, CDR2 SFDVKD. DNA for the CDR3: TGTGCCACCAGTGATCCCATCTCGGGACTAACCGGTGGGGAGCTGTTTTTT. Translation gives CATSDPISGLTGGELFF.

The V and J genes are TRBV6-5 and TRBJ2-5, with 7 bases fitting TRBD2. Germline-derived CDR1 and CDR2 are MNHEY and SVGAGI. The CDR3 loop spans 14 amino acids. Trimming removed 7 bases from V and 4 bases from J; junction bases left unmatched: 9. CDR3 sequence (DNA): TGTGCCAGCAAGGTGGTAGCGGGCCCAGAGACCCAGTACTTC. As protein: CASKVVAGPETQYF.